This TCR beta chain was identified in a study of T cell responses to AZD1222 COVID-19 vaccine. Second-dose recipients at about 4 or about 12 weeks were treated as one pooled group. CDR3 length equals 17 residues. Trimming shortened V by 5 bases and J by 0 bases, and 18 bases separated the two germline ends. Germline V gene data show CDR1 as MNHEY and CDR2 as SMNVEV (reference sequence). Comment on this clone: The antigen is not known.

Study-level findings and limits: Two AZD1222 administrations were followed by greater Spike-specific TCR breadth and depth.

The repertoire was sequenced with immunoSEQ multiplex PCR; TCRdb's copy has only in-frame clones and lacks some. The table records about 140,000 clones, roughly 92% of them present only once. The input for sequencing was peripheral blood, taken 28 days after the second AZD1222 dose. The chain links TRBV27 to TRBJ2-3; weak D call: TRBD1 (5 bases). The sequence came from an adult who received the AZD1222 COVID-19 vaccine. CDR3: CASSIRYRIPSTDTQYF. DNA of the CDR3: TGTGCCAGCAGTATACGATACAGGATTCCTAGCACAGATACGCAGTATTTT.